This T cell receptor (beta chain) was obtained from a study of blood T cell repertoires in COVID-19. V trimming: 6 bases; J trimming: 3 bases; junction bases outside the gene matches: 9. CDR1 is MNHNY, CDR2 SVGAGI, per germline (reference sequence). CDR3 length equals 16 residues. This clone was recorded once. The assay was immunoSEQ multiplex PCR, and TCRdb's table has in-frame clones only and misses some. This table holds hundreds of thousands of clones, over 85% found once. The cohort comprised adults aged roughly 18 to 95 years residing in 20 to 25 US areas. Participant reports of clinical history set cohort assignment.

The gene calls are TRBV6-6 and TRBJ2-3; TRBD2 matches 10 bases. The origin of this receptor is a man in his sixties who had recovered from COVID-19. Sequencing was done on a sample of PBMCs or T cells enriched from blood (not recorded which). The chain's CDR3 is CASRRSSGGATDTQYF. The CDR3 coding sequence is TGTGCCAGCAGGCGATCCAGCGGGGGGGCGACAGATACGCAGTATTTT.